The source of this T cell receptor (beta chain) is a study of regulatory T cells in long-lasting Graves disease. As for the study in general: Those Graves' patients who were newly diagnosed had been on antithyroid drugs under 3 months. General study findings and limits: Fewer public clonotypes were shared by new patients (approximately 970) than by persistent patients (about 3,000). Persistent disease showed a preference for TRBV28, TRBJ1-2 and TRBJ2-5.

For TCR beta, libraries came from iRepertoire HTBI primers and Arm-PCR of CDR3 regions. TCRdb re-called the multiplex PCR reads through MiXCR, storing one row per CDR3 protein. There are over 300,000 distinct CDR3 sequences in the sample; less than 20% occur only once, and about 20% lies in the top ten. With respect to this clonotype: What it binds is unknown.

Trimming left V 0 bases short and J 8 bases short, with 10 bases between. This CDR3 is 13 amino acids long. Germline V CDR1 and CDR2: MNHEY, SMNVEV (reference sequence). Sample time point: newly diagnosed GD, antithyroid drugs for less than 3 months. The TCR library used RNA extracted from PBMCs. This chain connects TRBV27 to TRBJ1-1; D is uncertain. The sequences come from peripheral blood mononuclear cells (PBMCs), collected at new diagnosis, from a patient treated with antithyroid drugs. This clonotype was obtained from a female donor with Graves disease. The CDR3 reads CASSLSSGLEAFF. The CDR3 DNA follows: TGTGCCAGCAGTTTATCGTCCGGGCTGGAAGCTTTCTTT.